The next 17 T cell receptor beta chains were all read from a single sample in a study of circulating and synovial CD4+ cells in juvenile arthritis. Here immunoSEQ multiplex PCR was the method, and the copy in TCRdb shows in-frame clones only, minus some. The sample contains 36,000 or so clones, about 94% of which appear only once. The sample was CD4+ T cells from blood. The receptors were gathered from a human donor with juvenile idiopathic arthritis.

Worth noting for this clone: At one end the junction does not follow the germline gene, possibly because of a read error. At the DNA level, this CDR3 is encoded by other sequences in the same sample as well. The chain combines TRBV7-9 with TRBJ1-6, with TRBD1 matching 10 bases. CDR1 is SEHNR and CDR2 is FQNEAQ in the germline V gene (reference sequence). This CDR3 is built from 14 residues. This CDR3 reads CASSRGQGNSPLHF. The CDR3 DNA sequence: TGTGCCAGCAGCAGGGGACAGGGGAATTCCCCCCTCCACTTT.

The rearrangement joins TRBV6-5 to TRBJ2-3; no firm D call. Germline V CDR1 and CDR2: MNHEY, SVGAGI. Trimming took 6 bases from V and 5 from J, leaving 12 bases between them. The CDR3 spans 13 residues. The chain's CDR3 is CASSPRPRDTQYF. Here the CDR3 DNA reads TGTGCCAGCAGCCCCCGCCCGAGAGATACGCAGTATTTT.

The chain has TRBV19 and TRBJ1-2, with a possible D match to TRBD1 (6 bases). Germline loops: CDR1 LNHDA, CDR2 SQIVND (reference sequence). The CDR3 is 14 amino acids. The V gene lost 3 bases and the J gene lost 4 bases, with 12 bases spanning the gap. The CDR3 here is CASSMTGPPYGYTF. CDR3 bases: TGTGCCAGTAGTATGACAGGCCCCCCCTATGGCTACACCTTC.

V usage is TRBV7-9 and J usage is TRBJ1-2, with a weak D call TRBD1 (6 bases). The CDR3 has 15 residues. Looked up from germline, CDR1 is SEHNR and CDR2 is FQNEAQ (reference sequence). Trimming took 4 bases from V and 8 from J, leaving 20 bases between them. CDR3 loop: CASSSMVSRGEGYTF. CDR3 DNA sequence: TGTGCCAGCAGCTCAATGGTGAGCAGGGGTGAAGGCTACACCTTC.

The gene calls are TRBV7-3 and TRBJ1-2; 11 bases line up with TRBD1. Per the germline V gene, CDR1 is SGHTA and CDR2 is FQGTGA. The CDR3 has 17 amino acids. J lost 8 bases, V lost 0 bases, and 11 bases had no gene match. In DNA, the CDR3 is TGTGCCAGCAGCTTAACCCCCGGGACAGGGGGATCTTCGGGCTACACCTTC. It encodes CASSLTPGTGGSSGYTF.

CDR3 sequence reads: CASTNQGGRGYTF. The CDR3 DNA reads TGTGCCAGCACCAATCAAGGGGGCAGGGGCTACACCTTC. The rearrangement uses TRBV27 and TRBJ1-2, with 7 bases fitting TRBD1. Germline values: CDR1 MNHEY, CDR2 SMNVEV (reference sequence). The CDR3 is 13 amino acids. Trimming at V came to 7 bases and at J to 8 bases, leaving 10 bases not matched to a gene.

CDR3 in amino acids: CASSYRAGTGELFF. The CDR3, as DNA: TGTGCCAGCAGTTACAGGGCGGGCACCGGGGAGCTGTTTTTT. J is TRBJ2-2 and V is TRBV6-6, with D possibly TRBD2 on 5 matching bases. V lost 2 bases and J 4 bases, leaving 8 bases between the germline ends. The CDR3 consists of 14 residues. CDR1 and CDR2 (germline): MNHNY, SVGAGI (reference sequence).

The chain carries TRBV5-1 and TRBJ2-5, with 12 bases that match TRBD1. CDR1 and CDR2 (germline): SGHRS, YFSETQ. Trimming at V came to 4 bases and at J to 11 bases, leaving 9 bases not matched to a gene. The CDR3 is 14 amino acids. CDR3 coding DNA: TGCGCCAGCAGCCGGGGACAGGGGGCTGAGGAGCAGTACTTC. It yields the protein CASSRGQGAEEQYF.

The rearrangement joins TRBV30 to TRBJ2-7, with TRBD2 identical over 11 bases. Germline CDR1 and CDR2: GTSNPN and SVGIG (reference sequence). V was pared by 3 bases and J by 4 bases, with 8 bases of the junction left unmatched. The CDR3 spans 15 residues. The CDR3 protein is CAWSLLAGAGYEQYF. The CDR3 DNA reads as TGTGCCTGGAGCCTACTAGCGGGGGCGGGTTACGAGCAGTACTTC.

The genes are TRBV7-2 and TRBJ2-5; 11 bases match TRBD1. Per germline, CDR1 SGHTA and CDR2 FQGNSA. The junction had 2 bases not matched to a gene; V was cut back by 1 base and J by 4 bases. CDR3 size: 15 residues. The CDR3 sequence is CASSLGGTGGETQYF. The DNA of the CDR3 is TGTGCCAGCAGCTTAGGGGGGACAGGGGGAGAGACCCAGTACTTC.

This chain connects TRBV7-9 to TRBJ1-2; tentative D call: TRBD1 (5 bases). The CDR3 is 15 residues long. Germline V gene lookup returns CDR1 SEHNR and CDR2 FQNEAQ (reference sequence). Trimming removed 5 bases at V and 3 bases at J, with 16 bases between. In nucleotides, the CDR3 is TGTGCCAGCAGCCAGCGGGACCCTGGGGACTATGGCTACACCTTC. This codes for CASSQRDPGDYGYTF.

The V and J genes are TRBV6-5 and TRBJ2-7, with 8 bases that match TRBD2. The ends lost 2 bases at V and 3 bases at J; junction bases unmatched: 3. Germline V lookup: CDR1 MNHEY, CDR2 SVGAGI. The CDR3 sequence is 14 residues long. CDR3 region: CASSYGRGGYEQYF. CDR3 nucleotide sequence: TGTGCCAGCAGTTACGGACGGGGGGGCTACGAGCAGTACTTC.

V gene TRBV5-4 combines with J gene TRBJ2-5; TRBD1 is a possible D gene (6 bases). V was pared by 3 bases and J by 2 bases, with 11 bases between. This CDR3 is 14 amino acids long. The germline gives CDR1 SGHNT, CDR2 YYREEE (reference sequence). This CDR3 is CASSSPGQQETQYF. CDR3 DNA: TGTGCCAGCAGCTCTCCGGGACAACAAGAGACCCAGTACTTC. Full variable domain (rest looked up from reference TRBV5-4 and TRBJ2-5): ETGVTQSPTHLIKTRGQQVTLRCSSQSGHNTVSWYQQALGQGPQFIFQYYREEENGRGNFPPRFSGLQFPNYSSELNVNALELDDSALYLCASSSPGQQETQYFGPGTRLLVL.

The genes are TRBV18 and TRBJ1-5; TRBD1 aligns across 7 bases. V lost 6 bases, J lost 0 bases, and 8 bases stayed unmatched. Germline V lookup: CDR1 KGHSH, CDR2 LQKENI. The CDR3 has 16 residues. DNA for the CDR3: TGTGCCAGCTCCGCAGGGACAGTTTATAGCAATCAGCCCCAGCATTTT. Translating gives CASSAGTVYSNQPQHF.

V usage is TRBV5-6 and J usage is TRBJ1-2, with D unclear. The CDR3 is made up of 16 amino acids. Germline-derived CDR1 and CDR2 are SGHDT and YYEEEE. V dropped 3 bases and J dropped 4 bases, with 19 bases sitting between them. The CDR3 DNA sequence: TGTGCCAGCAGCTGGGGAACCGGGAATCGTGGCTATGGCTACACCTTC. Protein product: CASSWGTGNRGYGYTF.

The V gene is TRBV19, the J gene TRBJ2-1, with no clear D. CDR3 size: 13 residues. The V end lost 4 bases, the J end lost 5 bases, and 9 bases lay between the germline ends. Germline CDR1 LNHDA, CDR2 SQIVND (reference sequence). DNA of the CDR3: TGTGCCAGTAGTACCAGAGGCAACAATGAGCAGTTCTTC. This codes for CASSTRGNNEQFF.

The chain has TRBV10-1 and TRBJ2-5; 10 bases align to TRBD2. The V segment lost 10 bases and the J segment 2 bases; nucleotides outside the gene matches: 16. The CDR3 sequence is 17 residues long. CDR1 and CDR2 (germline): WNHNN, SYGVQD (reference sequence). For the CDR3, the DNA is TGCGCCACCCCCTCTGCTAGCGGGGGCTATGAACAAGAGACCCAGTACTTC. It yields the protein CATPSASGGYEQETQYF.